This TCR beta chain originates from a study of cytomegalovirus exposure and HLA in healthy donors. Study details: An earlier analysis identified some 110 million unique TCR beta sequences in about 179 million T cells.

The CDR3 runs to 18 residues. J was trimmed by 0 bases and V by 3 bases; bases with no gene match: 8. Germline-derived CDR1 and CDR2 are SGDLS and YYNGEE. The PCR employed 60 Vbeta primers together with 13 Jbeta primers. TCRdb keeps only in-frame clones here, not all; method: immunoSEQ multiplex PCR. The sample records fewer than 250,000 clones, around three quarters being singletons. The V and J genes are TRBV9 and TRBJ2-1; 11 bases match TRBD2. The source material was PBMCs. This sequence was found in a woman aged 25 to 39 in good health and CMV-seropositive. CDR3 residues: CASSGRPGLAASYNEQFF. The CDR3 DNA reads TGTGCCAGCAGCGGGCGCCCGGGACTAGCGGCCTCCTACAATGAGCAGTTCTTC.